Listed here are 6 T cell receptor beta chains from one sample, sequenced in a study of vaccination and CD4 T cells after COVID-19. These receptors are not linked to any known antigen. The study sequenced cultured CD4+ T cell DNA using the Oncomine TCR Beta short-read assay. TCRdb independently ran MiXCR on the PCR reads; one entry per CDR3 protein. Of fewer than 20,000 distinct CDR3 sequences in the sample, 58% are singletons; the top ten hold over 5%. Treatment of the sample: roughly ten-day PBMC culture with coronavirus spike peptide pools or control peptides (ViraFEST assay). Material: CD4+ T cells from blood, cultured in vitro, obtained before SARS-CoV-2 vaccination. These TCRs come from a human donor who had recovered from COVID-19.

V is TRBV20-1 and J is TRBJ2-3; D perhaps matches TRBD2 (5 bases). Between the trimmed V and J ends, which lost 6 bases and 4 bases, there was a span of 17 bases. Germline values: CDR1 DFQATT, CDR2 SNEGSKA (reference sequence). The CDR3 consists of 14 residues. The CDR3 DNA sequence: TGCAGTGCCCAAGACTATTCTGGGGCAGATACGCAGTATTTT. Protein sequence: CSAQDYSGADTQYF.

The chain is built from TRBV28 and TRBJ1-2, with D uncertain. Germline V lookup: CDR1 MDHEN, CDR2 SYDVKM. This CDR3 spans 12 amino acids. Trimming took off 6 bases at V and 4 bases at J, with 9 bases between the two ends. CDR3: CASRSGAYGYTF. The DNA for the CDR3 is TGTGCCAGCAGGTCGGGAGCCTATGGCTACACCTTC.

This chain connects TRBV5-1 to TRBJ2-7; D is unresolved. Between the trimmed V and J ends, which lost 3 bases and 7 bases, there was a span of 17 bases. In germline, CDR1 is SGHRS, CDR2 YFSETQ. This CDR3 contains 14 residues. CDR3 DNA sequence: TGCGCCAGCAGCTCCCTACCGGAGAGAACTGAGCAGTACTTC. Translating gives CASSSLPERTEQYF.

The rearrangement uses TRBV6-4 and TRBJ2-1; D is unresolved. CDR3 length equals 13 residues. Germline V gene lookup returns CDR1 MRHNA and CDR2 SNTAGT. Trimming left V 4 bases short and J 10 bases short, with 14 bases between. The CDR3 loop is CASSATSVGEQFF. The DNA of the CDR3 is TGTGCCAGCAGTGCAACCTCGGTCGGCGAGCAGTTCTTC.

As for this clonotype: No conserved phenylalanine or tryptophan is present at the end of the CDR3, so a read error is the likely explanation. The chain's CDR3 is CSAPSGSYNEQFS. CDR3 nucleotides: TGCAGTGCCCCTAGCGGGAGTTACAATGAGCAGTTCTCC. V and J are TRBV20-1 and TRBJ2-1; 10 positions match TRBD2. CDR3 length: 13 residues. Germline trimming cut 6 bases from V and 4 bases from J; bases unmatched to any gene: 3. CDR1 is DFQATT, CDR2 SNEGSKA, per germline (reference sequence).

This clonotype has more than one count but fewer than ten. The chain uses TRBV19 and TRBJ2-3, with no clear D. The V gene's germline CDR1 is LNHDA and CDR2 SQIVND (reference sequence). Trimming shortened V by 3 bases and J by 12 bases, and 10 bases separated the two germline ends. This CDR3 has 11 residues. This CDR3 is CASSIAFRQYF. DNA of the CDR3: TGTGCCAGTAGTATCGCTTTTCGACAGTATTTT.